This TCR beta chain was identified in a study of cytomegalovirus exposure and HLA in healthy donors (dated by TCRdb to 2015 to 2018). For the wider study: An earlier analysis of several hundred of the donors reported 276 Gb of sequence data and 120 million or so unique TCR beta sequences from roughly 180 million T cells. Genome-wide SNP genotypes for about three fifths of the roughly 700 donors were used in a later genetic analysis, which treated that subset as a discovery cohort. Every repertoire in the discovery cohort had been generated on one and the same sequencing platform. The genetic ancestry cluster associated with self-reported Caucasian donors included around 76% of the 300 to 450 genotyped donors. In the later analysis, no new phenotypic data were used to find candidate immune exposures; instead, reliance was placed on TCR beta sequences and their occurrence across donors. Both class I and class II loci were covered by HLA typing, at four-digit resolution. In an earlier analysis of a few hundred of the donors, high-throughput TCR beta sequencing was used to judge whether each TCR beta V gene segment behaved as functional or pseudogenic. The study combined high-throughput TCR immunosequencing, statistical association of individual TCRs with disease status, and machine learning to predict cytomegalovirus infection status. About five DR-DQ haplotypes were treated as single units for association and clustering because of strong linkage in the cohort. An early release that covered around 590 HLA-typed donors contained approximately 300 gigabases of sequencing data and 75 million to 100 million unique TCR sequences. Besides the first cohort of around 670 subjects, a separate validation cohort made up of roughly 120 different subjects was used. A later analysis re-examined previously published TCR beta repertoires from 610 or so donors and added high-resolution HLA genotyping to investigate patterns of TCR occurrence. On average, roughly 240,000 unique TCR beta nucleotide sequences were sequenced per donor among a few hundred genotyped donors of the cohort, with around 19% of those sequences being non-productive. The study aimed to test whether signatures of past pathogen exposure could be identified by cataloging public T cell receptors. The number of typed donors differed by locus: 629-630 for A, B, C, DRB1 and DQB1; 522 for DQA1; around 610 for DPA1; and about 450 for DPB1. Donor age, sex, ethnicity and CMV serostatus were collected together with the repertoire data. The T cell repertoires of 666 subjects were profiled by immunosequencing and related to cytomegalovirus serostatus.

To note about this clone: Which antigen it targets is not known. No base qualities exist here, and no much larger clone lies one base off it.

The research as a whole found: The authors suggested that the approach could potentially be extended to other disease states and immunological phenotypes. The presence/absence analyses assumed that sequencing depth was roughly uniform across donors, and that assumption may not be true. The only immune exposure information available for the cohort was CMV serostatus. Linkage disequilibrium might explain the correlated functional status among segregating V segments, but an unknown experimental factor could not be excluded. Only TCR beta chains were sequenced in this cohort, and the absence of alpha or paired-chain data limited detectable features. In a later analysis, TCR association rates were found to vary across HLA loci, with the most associated TCRs seen for DRB1 alleles and the fewest for HLA-C alleles. The study gave a list of more than 150 TCR beta chains associated with cytomegalovirus. In a later analysis, HLA-associated TCR beta chains were found to be more clonally expanded and to have lower generation probabilities than equally common non-associated chains. Several of the top co-occurrence clusters appeared to be linked to parvovirus B19, influenza, CMV and Epstein-Barr virus, according to a later analysis. In an earlier analysis of more than 500 of the donors, most TCR beta V segments appeared in productive rearrangements about 87% or about 30% of the time, broadly matching IMGT annotations. In a later analysis, some 18,000 TCR beta sequences were associated with specific HLA alleles at a false discovery rate of 0.05. HLA typing was unavailable for some donors at each locus, so association tests used only the typed subset. In a later genetic analysis, fewer N-insertions in productive TCRs were reported among donors in an Asian-associated ancestry cluster than the roughly 670-donor mean. An association between a missense DCLRE1C variant and V-gene and J-gene trimming of TCR beta chains was found in a later genetic analysis and replicated in an independent cohort. Most CMV-associated TCR beta chains appeared to be HLA-restricted in a later analysis, and the HLA associations seemed to be driven largely by CMV exposure. About 15 rarely observed V segments, including chromosome 9 orphons, were excluded from the earlier analysis of about 610 of the donors because counts were too low. When HLA alleles, especially DR and DQ, strongly co-occurred, attributing TCR associations to individual alleles was difficult. A further reported finding was that TCR beta sequences accurately predicted the HLA-A and HLA-B alleles for most subjects in the first cohort. The classifier was reported to diagnose cytomegalovirus status with high specificity and sensitivity in both the original cohort and the validation cohort. The 87-base-pair reads could not distinguish some IMGT-functional V segments, including TRBV6-2 and TRBV6-3, so those segments were excluded. A cluster of highly shared sequence variants was judged likely to represent a technical artifact of the sequencing pipeline. While some public TCRs were present in many individuals, most TCR sequences turned up only very rarely across donors. In vitro tests confirmed that a few of the cytomegalovirus-associated TCR beta chains recognize cytomegalovirus antigens.

Inclusive of the bounding cysteine and phenylalanine, the CDR3 is 16 residues long. The CDR3 DNA has 48 bases and is translated from base 1. In total, about 650 healthy bone marrow donors made up the cohort. All cohort members were sampled while nominally healthy, although unrecorded immune exposures were likely present. The donor was CMV seropositive and was included in the group of some 290 seropositive cohort members. A peripheral blood sample was collected from each donor, and TCR beta sequencing was performed on peripheral blood mononuclear cells. The Qiagen DNeasy Blood Extraction Kit was used to extract genomic DNA from the blood cell samples. The library was obtained by the immunoSEQ multiplex PCR assay. A mixture of 60 forward primers for TCR Vbeta segments and 13 reverse primers for TCR Jbeta segments was used in the multiplex PCR. A multiplex PCR assay on genomic DNA amplified the CDR3 region of rearranged TCR beta genes. On the Illumina HiSeq System, the amplified TCR beta libraries were sequenced as 87-base-pair reads. As for the original processing: A later analysis counted tens of millions of unique TCR beta chains across the 640 or so repertoires, and roughly 10 million of these chains were shared by at least two donors. To remove PCR and sequencing errors, raw reads were error-corrected and collapsed into unique sequences using a nearest-neighbor algorithm that merged closely related sequences. V, D and J gene segments were assigned by aligning CDR3 sequences to IMGT reference sequences. Each retained sequence needed at least a six-nucleotide match to both a V gene segment and a J gene segment. Rearrangements were called productive when the CDR3 lacked stop codons and stayed in frame with V and J; all others were non-productive. CDR3 was defined by IMGT convention, running from the second conserved V-encoded cysteine to the conserved J-encoded phenylalanine. Sequences without an unambiguous match to a single V gene segment were excluded from the earlier analysis of about 630 of the donors. An earlier analysis of roughly 590 of the donors called V segments functional above 56.7% productive rearrangements and segregating when the between-donor standard deviation exceeded 5%. A statistical classification framework was built for diagnosing cytomegalovirus status from the catalog of TCR beta chain sequences. V and J gene assignment, in a later analysis, came from comparing TCR nucleotide sequences with IMGT/GENE-DB human TR gene sequences. Using the TCRdist pipeline, a later analysis assigned CDR3 sequences along with most-parsimonious VDJ recombination scenarios. In a later analysis, each TCR beta chain was defined by its CDR3 amino acid sequence together with its V-gene family, and reads lacking a unique V-gene family were excluded. To address suspected cross-contamination and a sequencing artifact, a later analysis removed around 600 highly shared, low-generation-probability nucleotide sequences. In a later analysis, a clonal expansion index was calculated for each public chain from normalized within-repertoire ranks of inferred template counts. In a later analysis, generation probabilities were computed with a VDJ recombination model fitted to out-of-frame rearrangements, and the resulting probabilities were checked against IGoR. A later analysis scored TCR-TCR, TCR-HLA and TCR-CMV co-occurrence with hypergeometric tests, applying a repertoire-size bias correction to TCR pairs. False discovery rates were estimated in a later analysis by permuting HLA or CMV assignments 20 times. In a later analysis, co-occurring TCRs were grouped with DBSCAN, and TCRdist sequence similarity was added when clustering was performed within HLA-allele-positive subsets. Repertoires with fewer than 30,000 or more than 120,000 public chains were left out of co-occurrence clustering, as were about 5 repertoires with anomalous nucleotide sharing. TCRdb took over this immuneACCESS table, retaining in-frame rearrangements with V and J assigned. Such tables are incomplete; in checked studies, under half of the missing clones stem from an unresolved V gene, and the remainder is unexplained. The D gene and trimming were derived from the DNA, and the V and J assignments and clone size from that table. Here the sample has 90,000 to 130,000 clones; 65% to 80% occur a single time. The ten top clones hold 2.5% to 3% of the sample.

This chain joins TRBV21-1 to TRBJ2-5; the table's D call of TRBD2 was not tested on the DNA. TRBV21-1 is a pseudogene segment. The receptor's source is a woman aged 55-70 years in good health and CMV-seropositive. Sample: PBMCs. Here the CDR3 is given as CASSRRLAGSSETQYF. The nucleotide sequence is TGTGCCAGCAGCAGAAGACTAGCGGGCTCCTCAGAGACCCAGTACTTC.